This TCR beta chain was profiled in a study of response to subunit inactivated influenza vaccine. TCRdb re-called the RT-PCR reads through MiXCR, storing one row per CDR3 protein. Among more than 550,000 distinct CDR3 sequences, around 11% were seen once, and the ten largest hold more than 9.5%. This clonotype was observed many times. The CDR3 is made up of 13 amino acids. Germline CDR1 and CDR2: KGHDR and SFDVKD. Trimming shortened V by 5 bases and J by 6 bases, and 12 bases separated the two germline ends. The data also belong to a second study, concerning T cells expressing NK-cell markers. From that study: The authors generated TCR beta cDNA through 5'RACE template switching with UMIs. Sequencing of TCR beta repertoires drew on sorted CD3+CD56+NKG2C+, CD3+CD56+NKG2C- and CD3+CD56-NKG2C+ T cells. NKG2C+ dominant clonotype frequencies in 6 or 7 donors were about 1.0-8% of CD8+ T cells. Leadership of the CD3+CD56-NKG2C+ fraction also belonged to these clonotypes in several donors.

The sequencing here drew on PBMCs from blood, taken on the day of vaccination. The V gene is TRBV24-1, the J gene TRBJ1-2; D possibly corresponds to TRBD1 (5 bases). This TCR derives from a man in his forties or fifties who received an inactivated influenza vaccine. The CDR3 sequence: CATSVAGNDGYTF. The CDR3 DNA reads as TGTGCCACCAGTGTCGCAGGGAACGATGGCTACACCTTC.